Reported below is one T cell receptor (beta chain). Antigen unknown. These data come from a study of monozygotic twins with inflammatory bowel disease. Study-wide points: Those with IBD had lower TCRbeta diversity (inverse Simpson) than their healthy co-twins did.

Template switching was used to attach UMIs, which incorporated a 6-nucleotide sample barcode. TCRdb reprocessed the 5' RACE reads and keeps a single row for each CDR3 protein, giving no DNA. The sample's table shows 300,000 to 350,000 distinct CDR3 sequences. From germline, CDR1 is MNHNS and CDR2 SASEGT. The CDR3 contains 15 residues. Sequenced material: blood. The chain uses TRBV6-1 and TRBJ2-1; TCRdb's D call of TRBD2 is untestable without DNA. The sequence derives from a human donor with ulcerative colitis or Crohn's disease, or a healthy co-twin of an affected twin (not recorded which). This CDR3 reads CASSPTSGHYNEQFF.